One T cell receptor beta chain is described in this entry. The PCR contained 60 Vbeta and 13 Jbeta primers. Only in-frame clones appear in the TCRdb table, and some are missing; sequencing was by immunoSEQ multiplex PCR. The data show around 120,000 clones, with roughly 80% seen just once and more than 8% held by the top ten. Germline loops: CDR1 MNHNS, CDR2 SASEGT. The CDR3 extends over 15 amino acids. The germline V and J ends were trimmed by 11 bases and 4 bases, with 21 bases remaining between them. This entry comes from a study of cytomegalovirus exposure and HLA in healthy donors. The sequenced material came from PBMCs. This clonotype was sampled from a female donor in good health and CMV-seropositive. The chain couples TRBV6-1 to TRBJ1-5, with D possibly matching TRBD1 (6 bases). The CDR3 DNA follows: TGTGCCGGGGGGGGGCTGGGGTTTAGTAATCAGCCCCAGCATTTT. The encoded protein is CAGGGLGFSNQPQHF.